The 23 T cell receptor beta chains below were found in one sample sequenced in a study of OX40 agonist ivuxolimab in advanced cancers. TCRdb's copy holds only in-frame clones and misses some; the assay was immunoSEQ multiplex PCR. The sample lists under 50,000 clones; around 79% were seen once. The input for sequencing was CD4+ or CD8+ T cells sorted from blood, taken in a trial of the OX40 agonist ivuxolimab. The source is an adult with an advanced solid tumor such as melanoma, head and neck, liver or kidney cancer.

The chain carries TRBV5-1 and TRBJ1-4; D not certain. This CDR3 is 16 amino acids long. V lost 0 bases and J lost 7, with 16 bases in between. Germline V CDR1 and CDR2: SGHRS, YFSETQ. The CDR3 is CASSLAPPRGGEKLFF. In DNA, the CDR3 is TGCGCCAGCAGCTTGGCCCCACCTCGCGGCGGTGAAAAACTGTTTTTT.

This clone has just one count. CDR3 nucleotide sequence: TGTGCCAGCAGCAAGTATATGAACACTGAAGCTTTCTTT. This codes for CASSKYMNTEAFF. The chain employs TRBV11-2 and TRBJ1-1, with D uncertain. Germline CDR1 and CDR2: SGHAT and FQNNGV. CDR3 length: 13 residues. V lost 5 bases and J 0 bases, leaving 7 bases between the germline ends.

This sequence joins TRBV7-2 and TRBJ1-1; D is uncertain. CDR1 is SGHTA, CDR2 FQGNSA, per germline. Trimming removed 0 bases from V and 0 bases from J, with 8 bases in between. The CDR3 loop spans 15 amino acids. DNA of the CDR3: TGTGCCAGCAGCTTAGCTTGGGAGATGAACACTGAAGCTTTCTTT. Amino acid sequence: CASSLAWEMNTEAFF.

The chain uses TRBV5-1 and TRBJ1-5; no reliable D call. Germline V CDR1 and CDR2: SGHRS, YFSETQ. The CDR3 is 13 residues long. The V and J ends lost 1 base and 5 bases respectively, with 7 bases between them. The CDR3 DNA reads TGCGCCAGCAGCTTGTTTGGGGATCAGCCCCAGCATTTT. Amino acids: CASSLFGDQPQHF.

The DNA for the CDR3 is TGTGCCAGCAGTGAAACCCGACGGCAGGGGACTGAAGCTTTCTTT. Its protein is CASSETRRQGTEAFF. The chain carries TRBV25-1 and TRBJ1-1; weak D call: TRBD1 (6 bases). The CDR3 is made up of 15 amino acids. CDR1 and CDR2 from the germline V gene are MGHDK and SYGVNS. V was pared by 2 bases and J by 5 bases, with 15 bases between.

The J gene is TRBJ1-4, the V gene TRBV4-1, with D perhaps matching TRBD1 (5 bases). V dropped 0 bases and J dropped 7 bases, with 12 bases sitting between them. Germline V gene data show CDR1 as MGHRA and CDR2 as YSYEKL. This CDR3 comprises 15 residues. CDR3 coding DNA: TGCGCCAGCAGCCAAGATCAAGGGGCTTTTGAAAAACTGTTTTTT. This encodes CASSQDQGAFEKLFF.

CDR3 DNA: TGCGCCAGCAGAGACAGGGTTGATTCGGATGAGCAGTTCTTC. Protein sequence: CASRDRVDSDEQFF. The chain has TRBV5-1 and TRBJ2-1, with 7 nucleotides matching TRBD1. The CDR3 is 14 amino acids. The ends lost 5 bases at V and 8 bases at J; junction bases unmatched: 10. Germline assignment: CDR1 SGHRS and CDR2 YFSETQ.

This CDR3 is CASSPTGTSGFNEQFF. Here the CDR3 DNA reads TGCGCCAGCAGCCCAACCGGGACTAGTGGATTCAATGAGCAGTTCTTC. The chain recombines TRBV5-1 with TRBJ2-1, with 8 positions matching TRBD2. The CDR3 has 16 amino acids. Germline loops: CDR1 SGHRS, CDR2 YFSETQ. The V gene end was trimmed by 4 bases and the J gene end by 6 bases; junction bases not matched to a gene: 12.

This chain joins TRBV9 and TRBJ1-1, with a tentative D call TRBD1 (5 bases). CDR3 length: 14 amino acids. CDR1 and CDR2 from the germline V gene are SGDLS and YYNGEE. Trimming left V 0 bases short and J 5 bases short, with 11 bases between. The CDR3 nucleotides read TGTGCCAGCAGCGTAGGGGGGGTAGGAACTGAAGCTTTCTTT. Encoded protein: CASSVGGVGTEAFF.

This clone was seen once. The rearrangement joins TRBV30 to TRBJ1-5; D is unclear. The V gene lost 1 base and the J gene lost 2 bases, with 6 bases spanning the gap. This CDR3 contains 13 residues. The germline gives CDR1 GTSNPN, CDR2 SVGIG (reference sequence). The DNA for the CDR3 is TGTGCCTGGAGTGCCGGGGGCAATCAGCCCCAGCATTTT. It codes for CAWSAGGNQPQHF.

The rearrangement uses TRBV11-2 and TRBJ2-3; no firm D call. CDR3 length equals 16 residues. The germline gives CDR1 SGHAT, CDR2 FQNNGV. Trimming took off 3 bases at V and 1 base at J, with 14 bases between the two ends. The CDR3 sequence is CASSFGPPGGTDTQYF. The CDR3, as DNA: TGTGCCAGCAGCTTTGGGCCACCTGGGGGCACAGATACGCAGTATTTT.

The chain has TRBV7-8 and TRBJ1-5, with TRBD1 matching over 8 bases. With 5 bases clipped from V and 5 bases from J, the junction kept 5 bases outside the gene matches. This CDR3 contains 14 residues. Germline V gene sequence: CDR1 SGHVS, CDR2 FQNEAQ. CDR3 amino acids: CASSLGQEYQPQHF. As DNA, the CDR3 is TGTGCCAGCAGCCTGGGACAGGAATATCAGCCCCAGCATTTT.

The rearrangement links TRBV6-6 to TRBJ1-3, with D hard to call. V dropped 7 bases and J dropped 1 base, with 14 bases sitting between them. The germline CDR1 and CDR2 sequences are MNHNY and SVGAGI (reference sequence). The CDR3 consists of 15 residues. This CDR3 reads CASTKGIGSGNTIYF. In nucleotides, the CDR3 is TGTGCCAGCACCAAGGGCATAGGATCTGGAAACACCATATATTTT.

This sequence joins TRBV23-1 and TRBJ1-2; possibly TRBD1 for D (6 bases). TRBV23-1 is an open reading frame whose function is uncertain. The ends were cut back, 4 bases at V and 4 bases at J, with 16 bases in the middle. This CDR3 region has 15 residues. The CDR3, as DNA: TGCGCCAGCAGTCTTTATGACAGGTTCATCTATGGCTACACCTTC. It specifies CASSLYDRFIYGYTF.

The J gene is TRBJ2-7, the V gene TRBV15; 9 bases are a match to TRBD2. The ends lost 0 bases at V and 2 bases at J; junction bases unmatched: 8. CDR1 is LNHNV and CDR2 is YYDKDF in the germline V gene (reference sequence). This CDR3 has 17 amino acids. The CDR3 DNA sequence: TGTGCCACCAGCAGAGATTCACTAGCGGGCTTCACCTACGAGCAGTACTTC. The encoded protein is CATSRDSLAGFTYEQYF.

The chain combines TRBV10-1 with TRBJ2-2; D remains unclear. Germline V gene data show CDR1 as WNHNN and CDR2 as SYGVQD (reference sequence). The CDR3 consists of 15 residues. V lost 1 base, J lost 4 bases, and 10 bases lay in between. Written as DNA, the CDR3 is TGCGCCAGCAGTGAGTGGCCGAAGATCACCGGGGAGCTGTTTTTT. It encodes CASSEWPKITGELFF.

This rearrangement joins TRBV7-2 to TRBJ2-1; unclear D gene. V shed 5 bases and J shed 5 bases, with 16 bases lying between them. The CDR3 is 15 amino acids. CDR1 SGHTA and CDR2 FQGNSA come from the germline V gene. CDR3 sequence reads: CASSTGITANNEQFF. The CDR3 coding sequence is TGTGCCAGCAGCACGGGTATCACTGCGAACAATGAGCAGTTCTTC.

This rearrangement joins TRBV5-3 to TRBJ2-7; D tentatively reads TRBD1 or TRBD2 (7 bases each). TRBV5-3 is annotated as an ORF whose role is uncertain. The CDR3 sequence is 13 residues long. Trimming cost V 8 bases and J 7 bases, with 19 bases left between them. The CDR3 DNA is TGTGCCAGCAGGGAGGGGACAGCTACGGAGCAGTACTTC. Residues: CASREGTATEQYF.

This clone was recorded at least ten times. The J gene is TRBJ2-7, the V gene TRBV19, with 11 positions matching TRBD1. From germline, CDR1 is LNHDA and CDR2 SQIVND (reference sequence). The CDR3 totals 15 residues. The ends lost 5 bases at V and 0 bases at J; junction bases unmatched: 3. The CDR3 here is CASSSGTGGSYEQYF. DNA of the CDR3: TGTGCCAGTAGTTCCGGGACAGGGGGCTCCTACGAGCAGTACTTC.

The chain recombines TRBV18 with TRBJ2-7; no clear D. The CDR3 length is 14 residues. Trimming left V 1 base short and J 4 bases short, with 11 bases between. Germline values: CDR1 KGHSH, CDR2 LQKENI. This CDR3 is CASSPRDISYEQYF. For the CDR3, the DNA is TGTGCCAGCTCACCACGAGACATTAGTTACGAGCAGTACTTC.

The chain couples TRBV25-1 to TRBJ2-2; 7 bases are a match to TRBD2. The V segment lost 8 bases and the J segment 0 bases; nucleotides outside the gene matches: 15. The germline V gene has CDR1 MGHDK and CDR2 SYGVNS. This CDR3 is built from 18 residues. CDR3 nucleotides: TGTGCCAGCCCTGGGGCTAGCGGCAGTAATGCGAACACCGGGGAGCTGTTTTTT. It codes for CASPGASGSNANTGELFF.

The CDR3 reads CASSQDEGDSTDTQYF. CDR3 bases: TGTGCCAGCAGCCAAGATGAAGGGGATAGCACAGATACGCAGTATTTT. The V call is TRBV14, the J call TRBJ2-3; a weak D match, TRBD1 (5 bases). V lost 0 bases and J lost 0, with 10 bases in between. The length of the CDR3 is 16 residues. Germline CDR1 reads SGHDN; CDR2 reads FVKESK.

This clone came up once. The chain links TRBV5-1 to TRBJ2-5; 12 bases are shared with TRBD2. This CDR3 is built from 17 residues. Germline CDR1 is SGHRS and CDR2 is YFSETQ. The V gene end was trimmed by 2 bases and the J gene end by 3 bases; junction bases not matched to a gene: 8. CDR3 region: CASSFLAGGVGEETQYF. The DNA for the CDR3 is TGCGCCAGCAGCTTCCTAGCGGGAGGGGTCGGCGAAGAGACCCAGTACTTC.